The 25 T cell receptor beta chains in this list originate from one sample, sequenced in a study of human T cells and chemical hapten exposure. Time point meaning: patch test 1, 2 weeks after DPC sensitization. As for treatment: therapeutic diphenylcyclopropenone sensitization with weekly scalp DPC. TCRdb analysed the RACE reads with MiXCR anew, one entry per CDR3 protein. Of around 380,000 distinct CDR3 sequences listed, around 4.8% are singletons. This sample comprised whole blood, obtained in connection with sensitization to the hapten diphenylcyclopropenone (DPC). The receptor source for this set is a woman aged 50 to 60 with alopecia areata. Some clones in this sample may be carry-over from other donors' samples.

This clonotype has ten or more counts. The chain couples TRBV9 to TRBJ2-3; tentatively, D is TRBD1 or TRBD2 (6 bases each). This CDR3 contains 15 residues. The V end lost 2 bases, the J end lost 5 bases, and 15 bases lay between the germline ends. CDR1 is SGDLS, CDR2 YYNGEE, per germline. The chain's CDR3 is CASSVEGDPLDTQYF. In DNA form, the CDR3 reads TGTGCCAGCAGCGTGGAGGGGGACCCTCTAGATACGCAGTATTTT.

As for this clonotype: This may be a read error: a much more frequent sequence differs by one nucleotide. The V call is TRBV7-9, the J call TRBJ1-4, with D hard to call. The CDR3 sequence is 11 residues long. The germline V gene encodes CDR1 SEHNR and CDR2 FQNEAQ (reference sequence). The V gene lost 5 bases and the J gene lost 9 bases, with 7 bases spanning the gap. The CDR3 reads CASSVRKKLFF. In DNA, the CDR3 is TGTGCCAGCAGCGTGCGCAAAAAACTGTTTTTT.

As for this clonotype: A much larger clonotype is one base distant, so this may be a read error. V gene TRBV10-3 combines with J gene TRBJ2-1; TRBD2 matches 7 bases. V shed 4 bases, J shed 2 bases, and the junction held 11 bases outside the gene matches. The CDR3 length is 17 residues. Looked up from germline, CDR1 is ENHRY and CDR2 is SYGVKD. CDR3 loop: CAISAFAAGNTYNEQFF. The CDR3 region has the DNA TGTGCCATCAGTGCTTTTGCAGCGGGAAATACCTACAATGAGCAGTTCTTC.

Comment on this clonotype: A much larger clone differs from this one at a single base, so this may be a read error. This chain uses TRBV6-6 with TRBJ2-7, with TRBD1 identical over 7 bases. Trimming took 7 bases from V and 2 from J; bases not matched to a gene: 5. The CDR3 contains 13 residues. The germline V gene has CDR1 MNHNY and CDR2 SVGAGI (reference sequence). CDR3 residues: CASTPGTAYEQYF. CDR3 sequence (DNA): TGTGCCAGCACTCCCGGGACAGCCTACGAGCAGTACTTC.

V is TRBV12-3 or TRBV12-4 and J is TRBJ1-1, with D unclear. V was trimmed by 1 base and J by 11 bases, leaving 8 bases between them. CDR3 size: 11 residues. The CDR3 region is CASSLERGAFF. CDR3 bases: TGTGCCAGCAGTTTAGAGCGGGGTGCTTTCTTT.

This clonotype was seen many times. The rearrangement joins TRBV20-1 to TRBJ1-2; D uncertain. V lost 0 bases and J 0 bases, leaving 8 bases between the germline ends. The germline CDR1 and CDR2 sequences are DFQATT and SNEGSKA (reference sequence). CDR3 length: 14 residues. The CDR3 here is CSARDRLTNYGYTF. The CDR3 DNA sequence: TGCAGTGCTAGAGATCGGTTAACTAACTATGGCTACACCTTC.

This clonotype showed up many times. J is TRBJ1-4 and V is TRBV7-9; weak D call: TRBD1 (5 bases). Germline V gene sequence: CDR1 SEHNR, CDR2 FQNEAQ (reference sequence). V was cut by 4 bases and J by 2 bases, with 17 bases left in between. The CDR3 extends over 17 amino acids. Here the CDR3 DNA reads TGTGCCAGCAGCTCTAGCGTACGGGGCTCGACTAATGAAAAACTGTTTTTT. Translated: CASSSSVRGSTNEKLFF. Filled out from reference TRBV7-9 and TRBJ1-4, the complete variable domain reads DTGVSQNPRHKITKRGQNVTFRCDPISEHNRLYWYRQTLGQGPEFLTYFQNEAQLEKSRLLSDRFSAERPKGSFSTLEIQRTEQGDSAMYLCASSSSVRGSTNEKLFFGSGTQLSVL.

The rearrangement links TRBV11-2 to TRBJ2-3, with 10 bases that match TRBD2. Per germline, CDR1 SGHAT and CDR2 FQNNGV. V was pared by 0 bases and J by 4 bases, with 10 bases of the junction left unmatched. The CDR3 has 18 residues. CDR3 DNA: TGTGCCAGCAGCTTAGAACAAGGGAGACTAGCGGGCCCAGATACGCAGTATTTT. This translates into CASSLEQGRLAGPDTQYF.

The V and J genes are TRBV20-1 and TRBJ2-3; D may be TRBD2 (5 bases). The CDR3 has 15 residues. The V end lost 5 bases, the J end lost 0 bases, and 15 bases lay between the germline ends. Germline CDR1 and CDR2: DFQATT and SNEGSKA (reference sequence). The CDR3 here is CSAPRGLESTDTQYF. The CDR3 DNA is TGCAGTGCTCCGAGAGGGCTAGAGAGCACAGATACGCAGTATTTT.

This clonotype was detected ten times or more. The DNA for the CDR3 is TGTGCCAGCTCGTGGGACAGGGGGAAAGATACGCAGTATTTT. This translates into CASSWDRGKDTQYF. The chain links TRBV6-1 to TRBJ2-3; 11 positions match TRBD1. The CDR3 runs 14 residues. The germline V gene has CDR1 MNHNS and CDR2 SASEGT. J gave up 5 bases and V 8 bases, and 6 bases lay outside the gene matches.

Ten or more counts support this clonotype. The CDR3 protein is CSVVHRGTQEKLFF. The CDR3 bases are TGCAGCGTTGTTCACCGGGGAACACAGGAAAAACTGTTTTTT. This chain connects TRBV29-1 to TRBJ1-4, with D uncertain. Trimming stripped 4 bases from V and 8 bases from J, with 17 bases between. The germline V gene encodes CDR1 SQVTM and CDR2 ANQGSEA. The CDR3 totals 14 residues.

The chain is built from TRBV5-6 and TRBJ1-1; no definite D call. The ends were cut back, 4 bases at V and 6 bases at J, with 10 bases in the middle. This CDR3 spans 12 amino acids. Germline V gives CDR1 SGHDT, CDR2 YYEEEE. This CDR3 is CASSVRSSEAFF. The DNA for the CDR3 is TGTGCCAGCAGCGTAAGGTCCTCTGAAGCTTTCTTT.

This clonotype has just a few counts. The chain combines TRBV20-1 with TRBJ1-6; D uncertain. This CDR3 region has 13 residues. From germline, CDR1 is DFQATT and CDR2 SNEGSKA (reference sequence). V lost 5 bases and J 8 bases, leaving 13 bases between the germline ends. In nucleotides, the CDR3 is TGCAGTGCTCAGTCTTCCGGGGATTCACCCCTCCACTTT. It yields the protein CSAQSSGDSPLHF.

This clonotype came up many times. This chain links TRBV7-2 with TRBJ2-5, with TRBD2 identical over 13 bases. Trimming took 4 bases from V and 4 from J; bases not matched to a gene: 6. CDR1 SGHTA and CDR2 FQGNSA come from the germline V gene. The CDR3 contains 16 residues. CDR3 nucleotides: TGTGCCAGCAGCTCCCTCCGACTAGCGGGGGGAGAGACCCAGTACTTC. Its translation: CASSSLRLAGGETQYF.

This chain uses TRBV13 with TRBJ1-1; D remains ambiguous. Germline V gene lookup returns CDR1 PRHDT and CDR2 FYEKMQ (reference sequence). Trimming stripped 2 bases from V and 1 base from J, with 5 bases between. The CDR3 loop spans 13 amino acids. CDR3 DNA: TGTGCCAGCAGCTTACGGTGGAACACTGAAGCTTTCTTT. Translation: CASSLRWNTEAFF.

This clonotype was found many times. The CDR3 nucleotides read TGTGCCAGCAGCTTGGGATTTGGGGGCCTCCATAGCACAGATACGCAGTATTTT. It encodes CASSLGFGGLHSTDTQYF. V is TRBV5-4 and J is TRBJ2-3; weak D call: TRBD1 (6 bases). This CDR3 region has 18 residues. V was pared by 0 bases and J by 0 bases, with 17 bases between. The germline CDR1 and CDR2 sequences are SGHNT and YYREEE (reference sequence).

This clonotype was found many times. The J gene is TRBJ1-6, the V gene TRBV20-1; 12 nucleotides align to TRBD1. After removal of 5 bases from V and 2 bases from J, the junction contained 10 bases not matched to a gene. Germline V gives CDR1 DFQATT, CDR2 SNEGSKA (reference sequence). CDR3 length: 18 amino acids. CDR3 region: CSAQAGTGGPTYNSPLHF. In DNA, the CDR3 is TGCAGTGCTCAGGCCGGGACAGGGGGCCCGACCTATAATTCACCCCTCCACTTT.

This clonotype was recorded at least ten times. In nucleotides, the CDR3 is TGTGCCATCTCTAGGGTGGGTGGCACTGAAGCTTTCTTT. The encoded protein is CAISRVGGTEAFF. This rearrangement joins TRBV6-2 or TRBV6-3 to TRBJ1-1; D is unresolved. The V and J ends lost 10 bases and 4 bases respectively, with 16 bases between them. The CDR3 spans 13 residues. Looked up from germline, CDR1 is MNHEY and CDR2 is SVGEGT.

The table lists this clonotype with many counts. The genes are TRBV18 and TRBJ1-2; 7 positions agree with TRBD1. Germline V gene sequence: CDR1 KGHSH, CDR2 LQKENI. There are 15 residues in the CDR3. V was pared by 6 bases and J by 7 bases, with 14 bases of the junction left unmatched. DNA of the CDR3: TGTGCCAGCTCCCAAGGCAACAGGGGAAGAGGTGGCTACACCTTC. It specifies CASSQGNRGRGGYTF.

This clonotype showed up just a few times. This chain uses TRBV5-1 with TRBJ2-7, with 10 bases lining up with TRBD1. CDR1 is SGHRS and CDR2 is YFSETQ in the germline V gene. The CDR3 has 15 amino acids. The V segment lost 4 bases and the J segment 1 base; nucleotides outside the gene matches: 5. The CDR3 spells CASSRPGQGSYEQYF. In nucleotides, the CDR3 is TGCGCCAGCAGCCGACCGGGACAGGGGTCCTACGAGCAGTACTTC.

V usage is TRBV15 and J usage is TRBJ2-7; D might be TRBD1 or TRBD2, each matching 5 bases. Germline assignment: CDR1 LNHNV and CDR2 YYDKDF (reference sequence). The ends were cut back, 0 bases at V and 9 bases at J, with 9 bases in the middle. This CDR3 is 12 amino acids long. In DNA form, the CDR3 reads TGTGCCACCAGCAGAGATACTGGGGGGCAGTACTTC. It encodes CATSRDTGGQYF.

This clonotype has at least ten counts. The chain employs TRBV11-2 and TRBJ2-4, with TRBD2 matching 11 bases. Germline V CDR1 and CDR2: SGHAT, FQNNGV. V shed 4 bases, J shed 4 bases, and the junction held 3 bases outside the gene matches. CDR3 length equals 15 residues. CDR3 in DNA: TGTGCCAGCAGCTCGACTAGCGGGAAGAAAAACATTCAGTACTTC. Translation: CASSSTSGKKNIQYF.

This clonotype was seen repeatedly, ten times or more. The chain combines TRBV5-1 with TRBJ2-4; 7 nucleotides match TRBD1. V lost 4 bases and J lost 3; bases outside the gene matches: 7. Germline V gene lookup returns CDR1 SGHRS and CDR2 YFSETQ. This CDR3 spans 15 amino acids. CDR3 loop: CASSLSTGDKNIQYF. CDR3 in DNA: TGCGCCAGCAGCCTGAGCACAGGGGACAAAAACATTCAGTACTTC.

This clonotype has at least ten counts. V usage is TRBV7-2 and J usage is TRBJ2-4; 8 positions match TRBD2. The CDR3 runs 13 residues. Trimming removed 3 bases from V and 15 bases from J; junction bases left unmatched: 10. Germline CDR1 is SGHTA and CDR2 is FQGNSA. The CDR3 bases are TGTGCCAGCAGCTTCGAGAGCGGGAGAATAGGGTACTTC. This sequence encodes CASSFESGRIGYF.

This clonotype turned up a few times. This chain uses TRBV3-1 with TRBJ2-1; 14 nucleotides agree with TRBD2. The V and J ends lost 3 bases and 9 bases, in that order; junction bases with no gene match: 1. The CDR3 spans 14 residues. CDR1 and CDR2 from the germline V gene are LGHDT and YNNKEL (reference sequence). Here the CDR3 reads CASSHGLAGGEQFF. The CDR3 nucleotides are TGTGCCAGCAGCCACGGACTAGCGGGAGGTGAGCAGTTCTTC.